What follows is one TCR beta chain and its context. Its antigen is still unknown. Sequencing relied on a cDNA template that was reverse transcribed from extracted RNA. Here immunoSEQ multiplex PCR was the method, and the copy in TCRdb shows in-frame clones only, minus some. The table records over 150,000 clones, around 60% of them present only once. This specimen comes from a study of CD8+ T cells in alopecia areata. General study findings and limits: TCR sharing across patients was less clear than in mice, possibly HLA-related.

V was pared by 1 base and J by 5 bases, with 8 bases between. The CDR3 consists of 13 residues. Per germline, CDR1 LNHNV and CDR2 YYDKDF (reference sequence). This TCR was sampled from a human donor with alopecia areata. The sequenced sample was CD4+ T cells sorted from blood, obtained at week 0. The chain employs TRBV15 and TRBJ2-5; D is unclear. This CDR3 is CATSRGVYETQYF. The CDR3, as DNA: TGTGCCACCAGCAGAGGGGTCTACGAGACCCAGTACTTC.